One and the same sample provided the 7 T cell receptor beta chains below, sequenced in a study of siplizumab effects on memory and regulatory T cells. A 37°C coculture lasting around 6 days was applied to the mixed lymphocyte reaction cells. Assay used: immunoSEQ multiplex PCR; TCRdb lists only in-frame clones, some missing. The data hold just under 8,000 clones, with approximately 35% observed a single time. These receptors' targets are unknown. Sequencing was performed on CFSE-low (dividing) CD8+ T cells sorted from an allogeneic mixed lymphocyte reaction. These TCRs come from a human donor in good health; the cells came from an allogeneic mixed lymphocyte reaction.

The rearrangement uses TRBV5-1 and TRBJ2-7; TRBD1 matches 8 bases. This CDR3 has 14 residues. The V gene's germline CDR1 is SGHRS and CDR2 YFSETQ. Trimming cost V 2 bases and J 4 bases; bases outside gene matches: 5. The CDR3 protein is CASSFGTGLYEQYF. DNA for the CDR3: TGCGCCAGCAGCTTCGGGACAGGTTTGTACGAGCAGTACTTC. The full variable domain, in which reference TRBV5-1 and TRBJ2-7 provide the parts outside the CDR3, is KAGVTQTPRYLIKTRGQQVTLSCSPISGHRSVSWYQQTPGQGLQFLFEYFSETQRNKGNFPGRFSGRQFSNSRSEMNVSTLELGDSALYLCASSFGTGLYEQYFGPGTRLTVT.

This clone was recorded a few times. The chain carries TRBV30 and TRBJ2-2; TRBD2 might be the D (5 bases). From germline, CDR1 is GTSNPN and CDR2 SVGIG (reference sequence). This CDR3 has 14 amino acids. Here the CDR3 reads CGLRLSGFAGELFF. The CDR3 region has the DNA TGTGGGCTTCGGTTGTCGGGGTTCGCCGGGGAGCTGTTTTTT.

V gene TRBV7-9 combines with J gene TRBJ2-1; the match to TRBD2 covers 7 bases. Germline assignment: CDR1 SEHNR and CDR2 FQNEAQ (reference sequence). CDR3 length: 15 amino acids. The trim removed 2 bases at V and 4 bases at J, leaving 5 bases unmatched. CDR3 sequence (DNA): TGTGCCAGCAGCTTACTAGCGGATCGATACAATGAGCAGTTCTTC. Its translation: CASSLLADRYNEQFF.

This clone is medium-sized. This chain connects TRBV30 to TRBJ2-7, with 10 bases aligning to TRBD1. Looked up from germline, CDR1 is GTSNPN and CDR2 is SVGIG (reference sequence). The CDR3 runs 17 residues. Trimming at V came to 5 bases and at J to 3 bases, leaving 16 bases not matched to a gene. The CDR3 reads CAWGGTGAYRLNYEQYF. DNA of the CDR3: TGTGCCTGGGGCGGGACAGGGGCCTATCGCCTTAACTACGAGCAGTACTTC.

The chain has TRBV6-5 and TRBJ2-1; possible D gene TRBD2, 5 bases. The germline V gene encodes CDR1 MNHEY and CDR2 SVGAGI. CDR3 length: 11 residues. The CDR3 coding sequence is TGTGAGGTTCGGGGTTACAATGAGCAGTTCTTC. Protein: CEVRGYNEQFF.

This clone was picked up a small number of times. The chain joins TRBV9 to TRBJ2-3, with 7 positions matching TRBD2. Germline V gene lookup returns CDR1 SGDLS and CDR2 YYNGEE. The CDR3 is made up of 16 amino acids. V lost 4 bases to trimming and J lost 1 base; unmatched junction nucleotides: 9. The CDR3 DNA sequence: TGTGCCAGCAGCCCCACCAACCGGGGGGGCACAGATACGCAGTATTTT. Protein: CASSPTNRGGTDTQYF.

This clone has only a few counts. This CDR3 is CASSLAPEGTDTQYF. The CDR3 bases are TGTGCCAGCAGCTTAGCCCCCGAAGGCACAGATACGCAGTATTTT. The chain recombines TRBV11-3 with TRBJ2-3; no clear D. This CDR3 is 15 amino acids long. Per germline, CDR1 SGHNT and CDR2 YENEEA. With 1 base removed from V and 1 base from J, the gap between germline ends came to 9 bases.